The next 25 T cell receptor beta chains were all read from a single sample in a study of T cells in Graves' hyperthyroidism and ophthalmopathy. Regions amplified from RNA transcripts were the TCR beta CDR3 regions. TCR CDR3 underwent first-round RT-PCR with the HTBI primer set. TCRdb reanalysed the multiplex PCR reads using MiXCR and keeps one entry per CDR3 protein. The data hold approximately 330,000 distinct CDR3 sequences, with 15% to 20% observed a single time. Sequenced material: blood. Every receptor here comes from a woman aged 50 to 60 with Graves' hyperthyroidism.

This clonotype occurred many times. The chain has TRBV4-1 and TRBJ1-2; no clear D gene. V was clipped by 0 bases and J by 3 bases, with 8 bases between them. CDR3 length: 14 amino acids. Germline V gives CDR1 MGHRA, CDR2 YSYEKL. CDR3 sequence: CASSQEEGYYGYTF. The CDR3 coding sequence is TGCGCCAGCAGCCAAGAGGAGGGATACTATGGCTACACCTTC.

The chain joins TRBV5-1 to TRBJ2-5; D not certain. The ends were cut back, 0 bases at V and 4 bases at J, with 13 bases in the middle. Germline CDR1 and CDR2: SGHRS and YFSETQ. The CDR3 consists of 15 residues. This CDR3 reads CASSLARSGTETQYF. In nucleotides, the CDR3 is TGCGCCAGCAGCTTGGCGAGGTCGGGCACAGAGACCCAGTACTTC.

The chain joins TRBV28 to TRBJ1-6; the match to TRBD1 covers 7 bases. V shed 6 bases, J shed 7 bases, and the junction held 9 bases outside the gene matches. The CDR3 has 15 residues. Germline lookup yields CDR1 MDHEN and CDR2 SYDVKM. This CDR3 is CASRKSGQRNSPLHF. The CDR3 nucleotides read TGTGCCAGCAGAAAGTCGGGACAGCGGAATTCACCCCTCCACTTT.

This clonotype was counted a few times. V is TRBV3-1 and J is TRBJ2-3, with a tentative D call TRBD1 (5 bases). Germline-derived CDR1 and CDR2 are LGHDT and YNNKEL (reference sequence). The germline V and J ends were trimmed by 1 base and 10 bases, with 12 bases remaining between them. The CDR3 contains 13 residues. Written as DNA, the CDR3 is TGTGCCAGCAGCCAAGGCAGGGCGGCTCCGCAGTATTTT. Encoded protein: CASSQGRAAPQYF.

The genes are TRBV3-1 and TRBJ2-7; 11 bases are shared with TRBD2. The CDR3 has 15 amino acids. Germline CDR1 reads LGHDT; CDR2 reads YNNKEL (reference sequence). Germline trimming cut 1 base from V and 5 bases from J; bases unmatched to any gene: 4. The CDR3 sequence: CASSQGLAGLDEQYF. The CDR3 coding sequence is TGTGCCAGCAGCCAAGGACTAGCGGGACTGGACGAGCAGTACTTC.

The chain uses TRBV6-2 or TRBV6-3 and TRBJ1-2; possibly TRBD1 for D (6 bases). The CDR3 covers 16 residues. CDR1 MNHEY and CDR2 SVGEGT come from the germline V gene. Trimming left V 3 bases short and J 8 bases short, with 22 bases between. The CDR3: CASSYGQGTHLEGYTF. Here the CDR3 DNA reads TGTGCCAGCAGTTATGGGCAGGGGACCCATCTGGAGGGCTACACCTTC.

Notes on this clonotype: This sequence may be a read error, since a much larger clone differs from it by one base. The V gene is TRBV20-1, the J gene TRBJ2-5; D is possibly TRBD2 (5 bases). Between the trimmed V and J ends, which lost 3 bases and 1 base, there was a span of 15 bases. This CDR3 has 15 residues. Germline V gene lookup returns CDR1 DFQATT and CDR2 SNEGSKA (reference sequence). CDR3 sequence reads: CSASPSRGVQETQYF. As DNA, the CDR3 is TGCAGTGCTAGTCCCTCACGGGGAGTCCAAGAGACCCAGTACTTC.

This clonotype was seen ten or more times. The CDR3 DNA follows: TGTGCCAGCAGCTTAGATGAGTCGGGATCCACCGGGGAGCTGTTTTTT. It yields the protein CASSLDESGSTGELFF. The gene calls are TRBV11-2 and TRBJ2-2; D is possibly TRBD2 (5 bases). V lost 0 bases to trimming and J lost 4 bases, with 12 bases between them. Germline loops: CDR1 SGHAT, CDR2 FQNNGV. This CDR3 region has 16 residues.

The chain uses TRBV9 and TRBJ2-3; D may correspond to TRBD1 or TRBD2 (5 bases each). Trimming cost V 1 base and J 6 bases, with 9 bases left between them. Germline CDR1 SGDLS, CDR2 YYNGEE. There are 13 residues in the CDR3. In DNA, the CDR3 is TGTGCCAGCAGCGTACGGTGGGGGGATACGCAGTATTTT. It is translated as CASSVRWGDTQYF.

This clonotype was recorded at least ten times. The chain is built from TRBV29-1 and TRBJ2-5, with D tentatively TRBD2 (6 bases). CDR3 length equals 12 residues. V dropped 5 bases and J dropped 1 base, with 8 bases sitting between them. Germline V gene data show CDR1 as SQVTM and CDR2 as ANQGSEA. The CDR3 loop is CSVLATQETQYF. The CDR3 DNA is TGCAGCGTTCTAGCGACCCAAGAGACCCAGTACTTC.

This clonotype was seen more than once but under ten times. The chain joins TRBV20-1 to TRBJ1-4, with 10 bases that match TRBD1. The V and J ends lost 5 bases and 9 bases, in that order; junction bases with no gene match: 9. Looked up from germline, CDR1 is DFQATT and CDR2 is SNEGSKA (reference sequence). The length of the CDR3 is 14 residues. The CDR3 DNA is TGCAGTGCTCCCTGGGGACAGGGGAGGCAAAAACTGTTTTTT. Amino acid sequence: CSAPWGQGRQKLFF.

This clonotype was counted once. J is TRBJ2-1 and V is TRBV6-5; D is undetermined. CDR1 is MNHEY and CDR2 is SVGAGI in the germline V gene. CDR3 length: 15 residues. Trimming took 2 bases from V and 0 from J, leaving 8 bases between them. The CDR3 protein is CASSYAQSSYNEQFF. In DNA, the CDR3 is TGTGCCAGCAGTTACGCCCAAAGCTCCTACAATGAGCAGTTCTTC.

This clonotype was observed a single time. The rearrangement joins TRBV19 to TRBJ1-1; the D is unclear. V lost 7 bases, J lost 1 base, and 13 bases lay in between. Germline CDR1 LNHDA, CDR2 SQIVND (reference sequence). The CDR3 loop spans 14 amino acids. CDR3 bases: TGTGCCAGTAAATCCGTGTTGGCGAACACTGAAGCTTTCTTT. Protein product: CASKSVLANTEAFF. Variable domain in full (rest from reference TRBV19 and TRBJ1-1): DGGITQSPKYLFRKEGQNVTLSCEQNLNHDAMYWYRQDPGQGLRLIYYSQIVNDFQKGDIAEGYSVSREKKESFPLTVTSAQKNPTAFYLCASKSVLANTEAFFGQGTRLTVV.

The sample holds many counts of this clonotype. The rearrangement joins TRBV19 to TRBJ1-2; TRBD1 is a possible D gene (5 bases). CDR1 is LNHDA, CDR2 SQIVND, per germline (reference sequence). Deletions cut 6 bases from V and 2 bases from J, with 13 bases between. This CDR3 has 14 residues. The CDR3 nucleotides are TGTGCCAGTAGCTACCTGGGACCCAACTATGGCTACACCTTC. Its protein product is CASSYLGPNYGYTF.

This chain links TRBV9 with TRBJ2-1; D might be TRBD2 (5 bases). From germline, CDR1 is SGDLS and CDR2 YYNGEE. Trimming removed 2 bases from V and 7 bases from J, with 19 bases in between. The CDR3 totals 16 residues. The CDR3 is CASSVGLDVRGNEQFF. In DNA form, the CDR3 reads TGTGCCAGCAGCGTCGGGCTGGACGTTAGAGGGAATGAGCAGTTCTTC.

This clonotype was seen ten or more times. This chain's CDR3 is CATSDLFLNQPQHF. The CDR3 DNA sequence: TGTGCCACCAGTGATTTGTTCCTAAATCAGCCCCAGCATTTT. The chain links TRBV24-1 to TRBJ1-5, with no clear D. V lost 0 bases, J lost 4 bases, and 6 bases lay in between. The CDR3 runs to 14 residues. CDR1 and CDR2 (germline): KGHDR, SFDVKD.

This clonotype was observed a few times. Being one base from a much bigger clone, this may be a read error. The chain is built from TRBV28 and TRBJ2-1; 10 bases match TRBD2. V shed 4 bases, J shed 5 bases, and the junction held 8 bases outside the gene matches. The CDR3 runs to 16 residues. Germline CDR1 is MDHEN and CDR2 is SYDVKM. For the CDR3, the DNA is TGTGCCAGCAGTTCCTCCGGGACTAGCGCGGACAATGAGCAGTTCTTC. This codes for CASSSSGTSADNEQFF.

This clonotype was counted a few times. CDR3 residues: CASSYGGGASSEQYV. CDR3 nucleotides: TGTGCCAGCAGTTACGGCGGGGGGGCCAGTAGCGAGCAGTACGTC. The chain carries TRBV6-5 and TRBJ2-7, with 9 bases matching TRBD2. Looked up from germline, CDR1 is MNHEY and CDR2 is SVGAGI. This CDR3 contains 15 residues. The V gene end was trimmed by 2 bases and the J gene end by 6 bases; junction bases not matched to a gene: 8.

This clonotype was counted between two and nine times. The chain recombines TRBV19 with TRBJ2-3, with 9 bases aligning to TRBD2. V gave up 7 bases and J gave up 2 bases; unmatched junction bases: 7. The CDR3 is 15 amino acids. CDR1 and CDR2 from the germline V gene are LNHDA and SQIVND (reference sequence). The CDR3 DNA sequence: TGTGCCAGTAAGGATAGCGGGAGAAACACAGATACGCAGTATTTT. It encodes CASKDSGRNTDTQYF.

This clonotype was counted only a few times. The rearrangement uses TRBV13 and TRBJ2-1; the match to TRBD2 covers 11 bases. Germline V gene sequence: CDR1 PRHDT, CDR2 FYEKMQ (reference sequence). The CDR3 loop spans 14 amino acids. Trimming took 6 bases from V and 7 from J; bases not matched to a gene: 5. The CDR3 DNA is TGTGCCAGCAGACTAGCGGGAGCAATGAATGAGCAGTTCTTC. Its translation is CASRLAGAMNEQFF.

The sample holds a few counts of this clonotype. The CDR3 region has the DNA TGTGCCACCAGCAGAGAGTGGCGGGGGAACACCGGGGAGCTGTTTTTT. It translates to CATSREWRGNTGELFF. The rearrangement links TRBV15 to TRBJ2-2; perhaps TRBD2 as D (6 bases). This CDR3 comprises 16 residues. The V end was cut by 0 bases, the J end by 1 base, with 9 bases between. Germline lookup yields CDR1 LNHNV and CDR2 YYDKDF (reference sequence).

This clonotype was counted between two and nine times. The V gene is TRBV5-1, the J gene TRBJ1-5; D is undetermined. V lost 0 bases and J lost 6, with 19 bases in between. This CDR3 has 17 amino acids. Germline values: CDR1 SGHRS, CDR2 YFSETQ. The CDR3 DNA is TGCGCCAGCAGCTTGGTCGATTGCACGTTATGTCGTCAGCCCCAGCATTTT. Residues: CASSLVDCTLCRQPQHF.

In its sample, this clonotype was seen many times. This chain connects TRBV10-3 to TRBJ1-4; D uncertain. Germline-derived CDR1 and CDR2 are ENHRY and SYGVKD. The CDR3 is made up of 12 amino acids. Trimming removed 2 bases from V and 8 bases from J, with 6 bases in between. The CDR3 DNA is TGTGCCATCAGTGAGGGCAGCGAAAAACTGTTTTTT. This encodes CAISEGSEKLFF.

The chain has TRBV19 and TRBJ2-5; no firm D call. The CDR3 loop spans 13 amino acids. V was cut by 5 bases and J by 2 bases, with 9 bases left in between. In germline, CDR1 is LNHDA, CDR2 SQIVND (reference sequence). CDR3 sequence: CASSRPDQETQYF. CDR3 DNA sequence: TGTGCCAGTAGTCGGCCGGATCAAGAGACCCAGTACTTC.

The chain recombines TRBV18 with TRBJ2-1; TRBD2 agrees at 8 bases. From germline, CDR1 is KGHSH and CDR2 LQKENI. This CDR3 contains 15 residues. Germline trimming cut 3 bases from V and 3 bases from J; bases unmatched to any gene: 4. The CDR3 loop is CASSPRSGVYNEQFF. The CDR3 DNA is TGTGCCAGCTCACCCCGTAGCGGGGTCTACAATGAGCAGTTCTTC.